These 11 T cell receptor beta chains share one sample of origin, sequenced in a study of T cell responses to AZD1222 COVID-19 vaccine. The table came from immunoSEQ multiplex PCR; TCRdb's copy has only in-frame clones and leaves some out. This table holds around 140,000 clones, more than 75% found once. Sequenced material: peripheral blood, taken on day 0 of AZD1222 vaccination. These receptors were collected from an adult in good health.

CDR3 region: CASSLRPGGGFWEQYF. DNA for the CDR3: TGTGCCAGCAGCTTGCGGCCAGGGGGCGGTTTCTGGGAGCAGTACTTC. The J gene is TRBJ2-7, the V gene TRBV7-2, with 8 bases lining up with TRBD1. Germline V gene sequence: CDR1 SGHTA, CDR2 FQGNSA. This CDR3 contains 16 residues. Trimming at V came to 3 bases and at J to 7 bases, leaving 14 bases not matched to a gene.

The V gene is TRBV19, the J gene TRBJ1-5, with 8 bases lining up with TRBD1. Germline assignment: CDR1 LNHDA and CDR2 SQIVND (reference sequence). Germline trimming cut 6 bases from V and 3 bases from J; bases unmatched to any gene: 10. The CDR3 has 16 residues. The DNA of the CDR3 is TGTGCCAGTAGGAGACAGGGGTTTACCTCCAATCAGCCCCAGCATTTT. It is translated as CASRRQGFTSNQPQHF.

This sequence joins TRBV10-3 and TRBJ1-2; D remains ambiguous. V lost 4 bases to trimming and J lost 2 bases, with 5 bases between them. Germline CDR1 ENHRY, CDR2 SYGVKD. The length of the CDR3 is 12 residues. The CDR3 spells CAISVQNYGYTF. The CDR3 DNA reads as TGTGCCATCAGTGTACAGAACTATGGCTACACCTTC.

The rearrangement links TRBV7-2 to TRBJ2-5; D possibly uses TRBD1 or TRBD2 (6 bases each). This CDR3 spans 15 amino acids. Germline CDR1 reads SGHTA; CDR2 reads FQGNSA. Trimming removed 5 bases from V and 5 bases from J, with 18 bases in between. Here the CDR3 reads CASSRRGFTRETQYF. The CDR3 DNA reads TGTGCCAGCAGCCGGAGGGGGTTCACCAGGGAGACCCAGTACTTC. The full variable domain, with the rest looked up from reference TRBV7-2 and TRBJ2-5, is GAGVSQSPSNKVTEKGKDVELRCDPISGHTALYWYRQSLGQGLEFLIYFQGNSAPDKSGLPSDRFSAERTGGSVSTLTIQRTQQEDSAVYLCASSRRGFTRETQYFGPGTRLLVL.

This chain uses TRBV6-2 or TRBV6-3 with TRBJ2-2; D call uncertain. The CDR3 has 15 amino acids. V lost 6 bases, J lost 2 bases, and 13 bases lay in between. The germline V gene has CDR1 MNHEY and CDR2 SVGEGT. CDR3 sequence: CASSRATGNTGELFF. DNA of the CDR3: TGTGCCAGCAGCCGAGCCACGGGTAACACCGGGGAGCTGTTTTTT.

This chain links TRBV18 with TRBJ2-1, with TRBD1 matching over 9 bases. The CDR3 length is 16 residues. The V gene's germline CDR1 is KGHSH and CDR2 LQKENI. V lost 6 bases and J lost 6; bases outside the gene matches: 12. The CDR3 loop reads CASSRTRDRASNEQFF. The CDR3, as DNA: TGTGCCAGCTCTCGAACCCGGGACAGGGCTTCCAATGAGCAGTTCTTC.

This clone was counted once. The gene calls are TRBV19 and TRBJ1-1; the D is unclear. The CDR3 has 13 residues. Per germline, CDR1 LNHDA and CDR2 SQIVND (reference sequence). V was shortened by 4 bases and J by 0 bases, with 6 bases between the two germline ends. The CDR3 DNA reads as TGTGCCAGTAGTACCCTGCTGAACACTGAAGCTTTCTTT. This sequence encodes CASSTLLNTEAFF. The full variable domain, its missing parts supplied by reference TRBV19 and TRBJ1-1, is DGGITQSPKYLFRKEGQNVTLSCEQNLNHDAMYWYRQDPGQGLRLIYYSQIVNDFQKGDIAEGYSVSREKKESFPLTVTSAQKNPTAFYLCASSTLLNTEAFFGQGTRLTVV.

This clone was detected a few times. The rearrangement joins TRBV7-2 to TRBJ2-4; 7 bases map to TRBD1. The length of the CDR3 is 14 residues. The germline CDR1 and CDR2 sequences are SGHTA and FQGNSA. The ends lost 4 bases at V and 9 bases at J; junction bases unmatched: 9. This CDR3 reads CASSWNRGEGIQYF. CDR3 coding DNA: TGTGCCAGCAGCTGGAACAGGGGAGAGGGCATTCAGTACTTC.

The rearrangement uses TRBV28 and TRBJ1-1, with 8 bases fitting TRBD1. The CDR3 totals 16 residues. With V trimmed by 6 bases and J by 5 bases, 14 bases remained unmatched. Germline-derived CDR1 and CDR2 are MDHEN and SYDVKM. The CDR3 region has the DNA TGTGCCAGCAGCCCCAACCTCGGACAGGGTGGGACTGAAGCTTTCTTT. This sequence encodes CASSPNLGQGGTEAFF. Filled out from reference TRBV28 and TRBJ1-1, the complete variable domain reads DVKVTQSSRYLVKRTGEKVFLECVQDMDHENMFWYRQDPGLGLRLIYFSYDVKMKEKGDIPEGYSVSREKKERFSLILESASTNQTSMYLCASSPNLGQGGTEAFFGQGTRLTVV.

V and J are TRBV6-5 and TRBJ1-5; D perhaps matches TRBD1 (5 bases). This CDR3 is built from 14 residues. V shed 7 bases and J shed 6 bases, with 16 bases lying between them. CDR1 is MNHEY, CDR2 SVGAGI, per germline. The CDR3 loop reads CASTPQGLGQPQHF. The CDR3, as DNA: TGTGCCAGCACCCCGCAGGGTCTCGGTCAGCCCCAGCATTTT.

This chain uses TRBV7-9 with TRBJ1-6, with D tentatively TRBD1 (5 bases). The CDR3 runs to 15 residues. V dropped 4 bases and J dropped 9 bases, with 16 bases sitting between them. The germline gives CDR1 SEHNR, CDR2 FQNEAQ (reference sequence). The CDR3 DNA follows: TGTGCCAGCAGCTCTTTTGCGGACACCCGTTCACCCCTCCACTTT. Translated: CASSSFADTRSPLHF.